This passage covers 11 T cell receptor beta chains from one sample sequenced in a study of CD8 T cells in Susac syndrome. RNA in amounts of about 0.45 to 1 ug was reverse transcribed with random hexamers. TCRdb processed the immunoSEQ multiplex PCR reads anew with MiXCR; each CDR3 protein has one entry. The data contain about 150,000 distinct CDR3 sequences, around 95% of them singletons. Sequences were obtained from CD8+ T cells from PBMCs. The receptor source for this set is a human donor with multiple sclerosis.

This rearrangement joins TRBV7-9 to TRBJ2-5, with a tentative D call TRBD1 (5 bases). Germline V gives CDR1 SEHNR, CDR2 FQNEAQ (reference sequence). This CDR3 contains 15 residues. V was trimmed by 1 base and J by 1 base, leaving 10 bases between them. CDR3 DNA sequence: TGTGCCAGCAGCTTAGGTCAGGGAATCCAAGAGACCCAGTACTTC. Translation gives CASSLGQGIQETQYF.

The chain employs TRBV7-6 and TRBJ1-6; D gene uncertain. V lost 0 bases to trimming and J lost 9 bases, with 9 bases between them. This CDR3 is built from 14 residues. Germline CDR1 and CDR2: SGHVS and FNYEAQ. CDR3 bases: TGTGCCAGCAGCTTAGCACGCCCATTTTCACCCCTCCACTTT. Its protein product is CASSLARPFSPLHF.

This sequence joins TRBV7-9 and TRBJ2-1, with D possibly TRBD1 on 6 matching bases. The CDR3 spans 15 residues. Trimming shortened V by 5 bases and J by 1 base, and 12 bases separated the two germline ends. Per germline, CDR1 SEHNR and CDR2 FQNEAQ (reference sequence). The CDR3 sequence: CASSPQGTSYNEQFF. In DNA, the CDR3 is TGTGCCAGCAGCCCACAGGGAACGTCCTACAATGAGCAGTTCTTC.

This clonotype was observed a single time. The V gene is TRBV12-5, the J gene TRBJ2-3; D is uncertain. Between the trimmed V and J ends, which lost 3 bases and 0 bases, there was a span of 7 bases. The CDR3 totals 14 residues. The V gene's germline CDR1 is LGHNT and CDR2 FRNRAP. CDR3 in amino acids: CASGFGSSTDTQYF. The CDR3 nucleotides read TGTGCTAGTGGTTTTGGATCGAGCACAGATACGCAGTATTTT. The complete variable domain, with remaining parts taken from reference TRBV12-5 and TRBJ2-3, reads DARVTQTPRHKVTEMGQEVTMRCQPILGHNTVFWYRQTMMQGLELLAYFRNRAPLDDSGMPKDRFSAEMPDATLATLKIQPSEPRDSAVYFCASGFGSSTDTQYFGPGTRLTVL.

The rearrangement joins TRBV30 to TRBJ2-2; D is unclear. The CDR3 consists of 13 residues. CDR1 is GTSNPN, CDR2 SVGIG, per germline (reference sequence). Trimming cost V 0 bases and J 5 bases, with 7 bases left between them. The CDR3, as DNA: TGTGCCTGGAGTGTGAAGGTAACCGGGGAGCTGTTTTTT. Encoded protein: CAWSVKVTGELFF.

V usage is TRBV29-1 and J usage is TRBJ2-3; TRBD2 matches 10 bases. CDR3 size: 16 residues. Trimming cost V 0 bases and J 2 bases; bases outside gene matches: 5. Germline V gene data show CDR1 as SQVTM and CDR2 as ANQGSEA. CDR3 coding DNA: TGCAGCGTTGAAGACGCGGGACTAGCGCTCACAGATACGCAGTATTTT. This sequence encodes CSVEDAGLALTDTQYF.

The chain links TRBV11-3 to TRBJ2-1, with a possible D match to TRBD2 (5 bases). In germline, CDR1 is SGHNT, CDR2 YENEEA. V lost 3 bases, J lost 9 bases, and 9 bases lay in between. The CDR3 is made up of 12 amino acids. CDR3 sequence: CASSLGAGEQFF. In DNA form, the CDR3 reads TGTGCCAGCAGCTTGGGTGCGGGTGAGCAGTTCTTC. Drawing the rest from reference TRBV11-3 and TRBJ2-1, the complete variable domain is EAGVVQSPRYKIIEKKQPVAFWCNPISGHNTLYWYLQNLGQGPELLIRYENEEAVDDSQLPKDRFSAERLKGVDSTLKIQPAELGDSAVYLCASSLGAGEQFFGPGTRLTVL.

A single count supports this clonotype. The gene calls are TRBV30 and TRBJ1-3, with 8 bases that match TRBD1. The length of the CDR3 is 17 residues. The J segment lost 1 base and the V segment lost 1 base, leaving 9 bases of the junction unmatched. The germline CDR1 and CDR2 sequences are GTSNPN and SVGIG (reference sequence). The CDR3 DNA reads as TGTGCCTGGAGTGCCCCGGACAGGGAGGTTTCTGGAAACACCATATATTTT. This encodes CAWSAPDREVSGNTIYF.

The CDR3 region is CASSPPGGPYNEQFF. The DNA of the CDR3 is TGTGCCAGCAGCCCTCCGGGGGGTCCCTACAATGAGCAGTTCTTC. This rearrangement joins TRBV5-6 to TRBJ2-1, with TRBD2 matching 7 bases. With 4 bases clipped from V and 2 bases from J, the junction kept 6 bases outside the gene matches. The CDR3 length is 15 residues. Germline V gene sequence: CDR1 SGHDT, CDR2 YYEEEE.

This sequence joins TRBV5-6 and TRBJ2-1; D tentatively fits TRBD1 or TRBD2 (5 bases each). The V and J ends lost 4 bases and 13 bases respectively, with 15 bases between them. Germline-derived CDR1 and CDR2 are SGHDT and YYEEEE. CDR3 length equals 12 residues. CDR3 region: CASSPGMGEQFF. The CDR3 DNA reads TGTGCCAGCAGCCCGGGGATGGGGGAACAGTTCTTC.

This sequence joins TRBV2 and TRBJ2-1; D is perhaps TRBD1 (7 bases). The germline CDR1 and CDR2 sequences are SNHLY and FYNNEI. This CDR3 has 17 residues. V was pared by 5 bases and J by 7 bases, with 24 bases between. The CDR3 spells CASSPGGRGNSMNEQFF. CDR3 coding DNA: TGTGCCAGCAGTCCAGGGGGGCGAGGTAATTCGATGAATGAGCAGTTCTTC.